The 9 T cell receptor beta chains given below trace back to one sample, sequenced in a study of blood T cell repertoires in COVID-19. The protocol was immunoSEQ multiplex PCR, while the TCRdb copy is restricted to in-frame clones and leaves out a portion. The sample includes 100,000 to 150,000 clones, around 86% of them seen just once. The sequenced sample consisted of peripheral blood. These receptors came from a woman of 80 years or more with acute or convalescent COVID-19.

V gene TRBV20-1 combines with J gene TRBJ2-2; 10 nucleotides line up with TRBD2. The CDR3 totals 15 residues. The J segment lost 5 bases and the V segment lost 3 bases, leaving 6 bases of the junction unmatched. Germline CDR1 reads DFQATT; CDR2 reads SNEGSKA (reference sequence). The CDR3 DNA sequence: TGCAGTGCTAGTAGAAGCGGGGGGGCTACCGGGGAGCTGTTTTTT. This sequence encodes CSASRSGGATGELFF.

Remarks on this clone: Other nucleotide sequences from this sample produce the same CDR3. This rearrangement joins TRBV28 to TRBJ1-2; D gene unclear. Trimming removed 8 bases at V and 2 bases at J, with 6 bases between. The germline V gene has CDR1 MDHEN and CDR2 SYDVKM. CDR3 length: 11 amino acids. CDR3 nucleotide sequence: TGTGCCAGCCGGGAGAACTATGGCTACACCTTC. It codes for CASRENYGYTF.

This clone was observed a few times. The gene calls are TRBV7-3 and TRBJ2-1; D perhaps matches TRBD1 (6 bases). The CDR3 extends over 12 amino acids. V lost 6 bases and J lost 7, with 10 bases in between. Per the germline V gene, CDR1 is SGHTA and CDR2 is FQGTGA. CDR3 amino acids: CASSSQGNEQFF. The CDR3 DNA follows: TGTGCCAGCAGTTCACAGGGAAATGAGCAGTTCTTC.

CDR3 DNA: TGTGCCAGCAGCCGAGGTGGGGGACTCACGTCATACGAGCAGTACTTC. This sequence encodes CASSRGGGLTSYEQYF. This rearrangement joins TRBV3-1 (or the pseudogene TRBV3-2) to TRBJ2-7; a possible D gene is TRBD2 (6 bases). This CDR3 spans 16 amino acids. The germline V gene has CDR1 LGHDT and CDR2 YNNKEL (reference sequence). Trimming took off 4 bases at V and 4 bases at J, with 20 bases between the two ends.

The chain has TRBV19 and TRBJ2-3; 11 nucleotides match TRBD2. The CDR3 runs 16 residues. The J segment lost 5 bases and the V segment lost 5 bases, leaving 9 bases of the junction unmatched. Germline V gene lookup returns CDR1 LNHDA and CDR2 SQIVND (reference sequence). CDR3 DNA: TGTGCCAGTAGTCCACAGACTAGCGGGGCTCGAGATACGCAGTATTTT. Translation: CASSPQTSGARDTQYF.

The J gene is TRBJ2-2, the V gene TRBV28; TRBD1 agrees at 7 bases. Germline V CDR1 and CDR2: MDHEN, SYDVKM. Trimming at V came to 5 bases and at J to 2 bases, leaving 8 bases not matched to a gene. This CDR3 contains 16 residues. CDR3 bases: TGTGCCAGCAGTCTCGCCGGGACAGAAAACACCGGGGAGCTGTTTTTT. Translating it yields CASSLAGTENTGELFF.

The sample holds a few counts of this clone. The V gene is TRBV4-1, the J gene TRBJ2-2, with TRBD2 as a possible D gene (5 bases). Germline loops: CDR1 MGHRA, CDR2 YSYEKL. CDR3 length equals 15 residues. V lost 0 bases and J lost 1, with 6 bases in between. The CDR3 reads CASSQDAGNTGELFF. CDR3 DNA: TGCGCCAGCAGCCAAGATGCGGGGAACACCGGGGAGCTGTTTTTT.

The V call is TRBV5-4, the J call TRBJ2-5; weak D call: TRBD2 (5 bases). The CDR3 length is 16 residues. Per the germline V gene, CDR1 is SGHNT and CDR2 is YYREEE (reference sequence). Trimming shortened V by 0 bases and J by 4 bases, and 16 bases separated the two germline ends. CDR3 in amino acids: CASSLDPVRESETQYF. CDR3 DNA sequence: TGTGCCAGCAGCTTGGATCCAGTAAGGGAGTCAGAGACCCAGTACTTC.

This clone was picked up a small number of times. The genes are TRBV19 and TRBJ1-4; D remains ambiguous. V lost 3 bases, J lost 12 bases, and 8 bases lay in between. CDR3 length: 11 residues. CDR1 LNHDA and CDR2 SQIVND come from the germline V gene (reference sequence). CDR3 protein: CASSMARELFF. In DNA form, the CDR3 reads TGTGCCAGTAGTATGGCCCGGGAACTGTTTTTT.